These 20 T cell receptor beta chains were sequenced from one sample in a study of T cells in women clearing cervical HPV infection. Sequencing was performed with immunoSEQ multiplex PCR; in TCRdb, only in-frame clones are kept and a portion is missing. The sample data list 14,000 or so clones. Sample: blood buffy coat. The source of these receptors is a woman aged 18 to 69 with a cervical HPV16 infection that either progressed to CIN3+ or cleared (not recorded which).

Regarding this clone: The read ends 3 residues shy of where the CDR3 ends; the end is completed using the germline J gene. The rearrangement joins TRBV7-9 to TRBJ1-2; no clear D. The CDR3 consists of 14 residues. The germline V and J ends were trimmed by 2 bases and 3 bases, with 10 bases remaining between them. Germline V gives CDR1 SEHNR, CDR2 FQNEAQ (reference sequence). CDR3 bases read: TGTGCCAGCAGCTTAATTGAGCGGGACTATGGC. Amino acid sequence: CASSLIERDYG. The whole CDR3 protein is CASSLIERDYGYTF.

By frequency, this clone registers large. The CDR3 goes on 3 residues after the read ends, and that part is filled in from the germline J gene. This rearrangement joins TRBV6-2 or TRBV6-3 to TRBJ1-5; 7 bases agree with TRBD1. V trimming: 7 bases; J trimming: 9 bases; junction bases outside the gene matches: 9. The CDR3 covers 13 residues. Germline V lookup: CDR1 MNHEY, CDR2 SVGEGT. Partial CDR3 DNA: TGTGCCAGCACAAAAACAGGGGAAAGGCCC. This translates into CASTKTGERP. The whole CDR3 reads CASTKTGERPQHF.

With respect to this clone: Read coverage stops 3 residues before the CDR3 terminus; the germline J gene supplies the remainder. The V gene is TRBV6-2 or TRBV6-3, the J gene TRBJ2-3; unclear D gene. CDR3 size: 12 residues. The germline V gene encodes CDR1 MNHEY and CDR2 SVGEGT. The chain's CDR3 is CASSYPPLPQYF. The DNA read from the CDR3 is TGTGCCAGCAGTTACCCCCCTCTTCCG.

In regard to this clone: Read data end 3 residues before the CDR3 end; the end is taken from the germline J gene. The sample carries other DNA sequences with the same CDR3. V usage is TRBV7-6 and J usage is TRBJ1-3; D unclear. CDR1 is SGHVS and CDR2 is FNYEAQ in the germline V gene. The V end was cut by 2 bases, the J end by 0 bases, with 11 bases between. The CDR3 covers 16 residues. CDR3 loop: CASSLTPGSSGNTIYF. Incomplete CDR3 DNA: TGTGCCAGCAGCTTAACCCCGGGGAGCTCTGGAAACACC.

As to this clone: Coverage ceases 3 residues before the CDR3 finishes, and the germline J gene fills in the end. This chain connects TRBV20-1 to TRBJ2-1; tentatively, D is TRBD1 (7 bases). Germline CDR1 reads DFQATT; CDR2 reads SNEGSKA (reference sequence). Trimming left V 3 bases short and J 9 bases short, with 18 bases between. This CDR3 region has 14 residues. CDR3 amino acids: CSASILGQGGEQFF. The DNA read from the CDR3 is TGCAGTGCTAGTATCCTCGGGCAGGGGGGTGAG.

As to this clone: The missing CDR3 end, 3 residues past where the read stops, is filled in from the germline J gene. This chain links TRBV7-3 with TRBJ2-1; 7 bases align to TRBD2. CDR3 length: 15 residues. With V trimmed by 1 base and J by 3 bases, 3 bases remained unmatched. Germline lookup yields CDR1 SGHTA and CDR2 FQGTGA. The CDR3 bases that were read are TGTGCCAGCAGCTTAAGAACTAGCGACTACAATGAG. Protein product: CASSLRTSDYNE. The whole CDR3 reads CASSLRTSDYNEQFF.

For this clone: The CDR3 end falls 3 residues outside the read, so it is completed with the germline J gene. The rearrangement uses TRBV7-2 and TRBJ1-2; TRBD1 is a possible D gene (6 bases). Germline values: CDR1 SGHTA, CDR2 FQGNSA. V lost 5 bases and J 3 bases, leaving 13 bases between the germline ends. The CDR3 is made up of 14 amino acids. Incomplete CDR3 DNA: TGTGCCAGCAGCCCGTCGACAGGCCACTATGGC. The encoded protein is CASSPSTGHYG. The complete CDR3 protein is CASSPSTGHYGYTF.

A word on this clone: With the read ending 3 residues before the CDR3 end, the germline J gene is used to fill in that end. This chain uses TRBV20-1 with TRBJ1-1, with D hard to call. Germline V CDR1 and CDR2: DFQATT, SNEGSKA (reference sequence). The germline V and J ends were trimmed by 3 bases and 7 bases, with 12 bases remaining between them. The CDR3 consists of 12 residues. CDR3 DNA, as far as it was read: TGCAGTGCTAGGGTAGGGTTGGTTGAA. This encodes CSARVGLVE. In full, the CDR3 is CSARVGLVEAFF.

A note on this clone: Read data end 3 residues before the CDR3 end; the end is taken from the germline J gene. The chain carries TRBV20-1 and TRBJ1-6; D is possibly TRBD1 (5 bases). Germline CDR1 and CDR2: DFQATT and SNEGSKA (reference sequence). The CDR3 covers 13 residues. Trimming took 5 bases from V and 7 from J, leaving 12 bases between them. The part of the CDR3 DNA that was read is TGCAGTGCTCCGGGACTGTGGAATTCACCC. It is translated as CSAPGLWNSP. The entire CDR3 sequence reads CSAPGLWNSPLHF.

In the case of this clone: The read halts 3 residues ahead of the CDR3 end, with the missing end drawn from the germline J gene. V usage is TRBV7-9 and J usage is TRBJ2-7; D is possibly TRBD1 (6 bases). The CDR3 has 12 residues. Trimming took off 8 bases at V and 0 bases at J, with 8 bases between the two ends. Per the germline V gene, CDR1 is SEHNR and CDR2 is FQNEAQ (reference sequence). The sequenced CDR3 bases are TGTGCCAGCCTGGACAGCTCCTACGAG. It translates to CASLDSSYE. The CDR3 reads in full as CASLDSSYEQYF.

As regards this clone: Read sequence stops 3 residues before the CDR3 end, and the germline J gene provides the missing end. The V gene is TRBV5-1, the J gene TRBJ2-5; possibly TRBD2 for D (6 bases). The CDR3 is 14 residues long. V lost 4 bases and J lost 4, with 14 bases in between. CDR1 SGHRS and CDR2 YFSETQ come from the germline V gene. CDR3 DNA (partial): TGCGCCAGCAGCCCCGGAGGGCCACTAGAGACC. This translates into CASSPGGPLET. The entire CDR3 is CASSPGGPLETQYF.

With respect to this clone: The sequenced fragment ends 3 residues before the CDR3 boundary, so the rest is inferred from the germline J gene. The rearrangement uses TRBV7-7 and TRBJ2-2; no reliable D call. This CDR3 has 13 amino acids. V was clipped by 3 bases and J by 4 bases, with 6 bases between them. Germline V gives CDR1 SSHAT, CDR2 FNYEAQ (reference sequence). The DNA read from the CDR3 is TGTGCCAGCAGCTTTAAAATCACCGGGGAG. This encodes CASSFKITGE. In full, the CDR3 is CASSFKITGELFF.

To note about this clone: The read finishes 3 residues shy of the CDR3 end, and the germline J gene is used to complete it. This rearrangement joins TRBV5-1 to TRBJ2-7; maybe TRBD1 (5 bases). The CDR3 is made up of 15 amino acids. Between the trimmed V and J ends, which lost 4 bases and 2 bases, there was a span of 16 bases. Germline CDR1 reads SGHRS; CDR2 reads YFSETQ. The covered CDR3 bases are TGCGCCAGCAGCCCACTTGGACAACGGACCTACGAG. Protein: CASSPLGQRTYE. The CDR3 as a whole reads CASSPLGQRTYEQYF.

A remark on this clone: The read stops 3 residues short of the end of the CDR3; the missing end is completed from the germline J gene. The V gene is TRBV7-2, the J gene TRBJ1-4, with 9 nucleotides matching TRBD1. The CDR3 spans 15 residues. The germline V gene encodes CDR1 SGHTA and CDR2 FQGNSA. V was pared by 5 bases and J by 8 bases, with 9 bases of the junction left unmatched. The CDR3: CASSPPGTGLEKLFF. Incomplete CDR3 DNA: TGTGCCAGCAGCCCGCCGGGGACAGGGTTGGAAAAA. The full variable domain, with the rest looked up from reference TRBV7-2 and TRBJ1-4, is GAGVSQSPSNKVTEKGKDVELRCDPISGHTALYWYRQSLGQGLEFLIYFQGNSAPDKSGLPSDRFSAERTGGSVSTLTIQRTQQEDSAVYLCASSPPGTGLEKLFFGSGTQLSVL.

Turning to this clone: The CDR3 end is not reached by the read, which stops 3 residues before it; the germline J gene fills it in. V gene TRBV7-9 combines with J gene TRBJ1-2, with 7 bases identical to TRBD1. Germline lookup yields CDR1 SEHNR and CDR2 FQNEAQ (reference sequence). This CDR3 region has 11 residues. The CDR3 bases that were read are TGTGCCAGCCACTCAGGGGGTGAC. It translates to CASHSGGD. The whole CDR3 sequence reads CASHSGGDYTF.

Concerning this clone: With the read ending 3 residues before the CDR3 end, the germline J gene is used to fill in that end. V gene TRBV7-9 combines with J gene TRBJ2-5; 7 bases are a match to TRBD1. The germline V gene has CDR1 SEHNR and CDR2 FQNEAQ (reference sequence). The CDR3 spans 12 residues. V dropped 7 bases and J dropped 1; count of bases not matched to a gene: 0. This CDR3 is CASKGAQETQYF. The DNA read from the CDR3 is TGTGCCAGCAAGGGGGCCCAAGAGACC.

A word on this clone: With the read ending 3 residues before the CDR3 end, the germline J gene is used to fill in that end. The genes are TRBV29-1 and TRBJ1-2, with TRBD1 as a possible D gene (5 bases). This CDR3 is built from 11 residues. CDR1 is SQVTM, CDR2 ANQGSEA, per germline. The DNA read from the CDR3 is TGCAGCGTTAGACAGTCCTACGAC. Its translation: CSVRQSYD. The entire CDR3 protein reads CSVRQSYDYTF.

About this clone itself: The CDR3 is cut off 3 residues early in the read; its end comes from the germline J gene. This chain joins TRBV7-9 and TRBJ2-2; maybe TRBD1 (5 bases). CDR1 is SEHNR and CDR2 is FQNEAQ in the germline V gene (reference sequence). This CDR3 is built from 12 residues. V was cut by 4 bases and J by 7 bases, with 7 bases left in between. The CDR3 loop reads CASSSGIGELFF. The DNA read from the CDR3 is TGTGCCAGCAGCTCAGGGATCGGGGAG.

Of note for this clone: Sequencing ends 3 residues short of the CDR3 end; the germline J gene provides the rest. The chain recombines TRBV7-9 with TRBJ1-2; TRBD1 agrees at 7 bases. This CDR3 comprises 13 residues. The junction had 2 bases not matched to a gene; V was cut back by 1 base and J by 6 bases. CDR1 and CDR2 from the germline V gene are SEHNR and FQNEAQ (reference sequence). The CDR3 bases that were read are TGTGCCAGCAGCTTAGGGGACAGTAATGGC. Translated, it gives CASSLGDSNG. The CDR3 as a whole reads CASSLGDSNGYTF. Filled out from reference TRBV7-9 and TRBJ1-2, the complete variable domain reads DTGVSQNPRHKITKRGQNVTFRCDPISEHNRLYWYRQTLGQGPEFLTYFQNEAQLEKSRLLSDRFSAERPKGSFSTLEIQRTEQGDSAMYLCASSLGDSNGYTFGSGTRLTVV.

Turning to this clone: The sequenced fragment ends 3 residues before the CDR3 boundary, so the rest is inferred from the germline J gene. V usage is TRBV5-4 and J usage is TRBJ1-4, with D perhaps matching TRBD1 (6 bases). Looked up from germline, CDR1 is SGHNT and CDR2 is YYREEE (reference sequence). V shed 3 bases and J shed 8 bases, with 14 bases lying between them. There are 14 residues in the CDR3. The CDR3 bases that were read are TGTGCCAGCAGCTGGGGGAGGGGGTCGGAAAAA. Its protein product is CASSWGRGSEK. In full, the CDR3 reads CASSWGRGSEKLFF.